This T cell receptor beta chain originates from a study of blood T cell repertoires in COVID-19. Study-wide background: From the United States, Italy and Spain came samples of acute and convalescent COVID-19. In each case, the material was cDNA or gDNA derived from T cells, B-cell-depleted T cells, or PBMCs.

Methods used by the authors: Reference gene primer amplification in the assay estimated nucleated cell counts. The repertoire was sequenced with immunoSEQ multiplex PCR; TCRdb's copy has only in-frame clones and lacks some. The V and J calls and the clone size are those of that table, but D and trimming were determined from the DNA. In the table there are under 250,000 clones, more than 70% of which are singletons. Between the trimmed V and J ends, which lost 5 bases and 1 base, there was a span of 11 bases. The CDR3 totals 14 residues. Germline V gene data show CDR1 as LNHDA and CDR2 as SQIVND (reference sequence).

The chain links TRBV19 to TRBJ1-1, with a possible D match to TRBD1 (6 bases). What was sequenced was peripheral blood. This clonotype was obtained from a human donor in a cohort sampled during active COVID-19. The CDR3: CASSLGQPNTEAFF. The CDR3 DNA reads as TGTGCCAGTAGTCTCGGACAGCCGAACACTGAAGCTTTCTTT.